Listed below are T cell receptor beta chains from one sample, sequenced in a study of response to subunit inactivated influenza vaccine. TCRdb itself ran the RT-PCR reads through MiXCR, one entry per CDR3 protein. The table lists about 780,000 distinct CDR3 sequences, around 20% of them singletons. The starting material was PBMCs from blood, obtained around 5 days after vaccination. Source of these receptors: a middle-aged man who received an inactivated influenza vaccine. CDR3s include the opening cysteine and the closing phenylalanine or tryptophan. D genes are given only for firm matches. Some rows mark clone size as missing; the rest say once, few, many or name a class of expanded clone.

clone_size: few; d_call: NA; j_call: TRBJ1-1; v_call: TRBV2; cdr3_aa: CASRSTPANTEAFF; cdr3_nt: TGTGCCAGCAGGTCAACCCCGGCCAACACTGAAGCTTTCTTT
clone_size: NA; d_call: NA; j_call: TRBJ2-7; v_call: TRBV20-1; cdr3_aa: CSAPDRTYEQYF; cdr3_nt: TGCAGTGCTCCAGACAGGACATACGAGCAGTACTTC
clone_size: NA; d_call: NA; j_call: TRBJ2-1; v_call: TRBV7-3; cdr3_aa: CASSPFAGMNEQFF; cdr3_nt: TGTGCCAGCAGCCCCTTTGCGGGGATGAATGAGCAGTTCTTC
clone_size: few; d_call: NA; j_call: TRBJ1-4; v_call: TRBV7-8; cdr3_aa: CASSRTWSNEKLFF; cdr3_nt: TGTGCCAGCAGCCGGACCTGGTCTAATGAAAAACTGTTTTTT
clone_size: NA; d_call: NA; j_call: TRBJ2-2; v_call: TRBV7-9; cdr3_aa: CASSLDPAGELFF; cdr3_nt: TGTGCCAGCAGCTTAGACCCGGCCGGGGAGCTGTTTTTT
clone_size: few; d_call: TRBD2; j_call: TRBJ2-1; v_call: TRBV24-1; cdr3_aa: CATSDKGTSYRDEQFF; cdr3_nt: TGTGCCACCAGTGATAAGGGGACTAGCTATCGCGATGAGCAGTTCTTC
clone_size: NA; d_call: NA; j_call: TRBJ1-2; v_call: TRBV12-3/TRBV12-4; cdr3_aa: CASSRTETYGYTF; cdr3_nt: TGTGCCAGCAGCCGGACGGAAACCTATGGCTACACCTTC
clone_size: many; d_call: TRBD1; j_call: TRBJ2-1; v_call: TRBV5-1; cdr3_aa: CASSLTGGLDEQFF; cdr3_nt: TGCGCCAGCAGCCTGACAGGGGGCCTCGATGAGCAGTTCTTC
clone_size: NA; d_call: NA; j_call: TRBJ2-3; v_call: TRBV29-1; cdr3_aa: CSVDSSSSTDTQYF; cdr3_nt: TGCAGCGTTGACTCCAGCTCTAGCACAGATACGCAGTATTTT
clone_size: NA; d_call: TRBD2; j_call: TRBJ2-1; v_call: TRBV20-1; cdr3_aa: CSARPVAGAIYNEQFF; cdr3_nt: TGCAGTGCTAGACCCGTGGCGGGAGCAATCTACAATGAGCAGTTCTTC
clone_size: few; d_call: TRBD2; j_call: TRBJ2-7; v_call: TRBV6-2/TRBV6-3; cdr3_aa: CASTSGIHEQYF; cdr3_nt: TGTGCCAGCACTAGCGGGATACACGAGCAGTACTTC
clone_size: few; d_call: NA; j_call: TRBJ2-1; v_call: TRBV4-2; cdr3_aa: CASSRWIGPAVEQFF; cdr3_nt: TGTGCCAGCAGCCGGTGGATAGGACCGGCGGTTGAGCAGTTCTTC
clone_size: many; d_call: NA; j_call: TRBJ2-1; v_call: TRBV12-3/TRBV12-4; cdr3_aa: CASSTGMANEQFF; cdr3_nt: TGTGCCAGCAGCACAGGGATGGCCAATGAGCAGTTCTTC
clone_size: few; d_call: TRBD2; j_call: TRBJ2-1; v_call: TRBV7-9; cdr3_aa: CARSAGENNEQFF; cdr3_nt: TGTGCCAGGTCAGCGGGGGAGAACAATGAGCAGTTCTTC
clone_size: NA; d_call: NA; j_call: TRBJ2-7; v_call: TRBV7-9; cdr3_aa: CASSSPGLGLDEQYF; cdr3_nt: TGTGCCAGCAGCTCCCCGGGGTTAGGGCTCGACGAGCAGTACTTC
clone_size: few; d_call: TRBD2; j_call: TRBJ2-1; v_call: TRBV4-3; cdr3_aa: CASSRKREGVNEQFF; cdr3_nt: TGCGCCAGCAGCCGAAAGCGGGAGGGCGTCAATGAGCAGTTCTTC
clone_size: many; d_call: TRBD1; j_call: TRBJ1-1; v_call: TRBV12-3/TRBV12-4; cdr3_aa: CASRGTGERTEAFF; cdr3_nt: TGTGCCAGCAGAGGGACAGGGGAGAGGACTGAAGCTTTCTTT
clone_size: NA; d_call: TRBD2; j_call: TRBJ2-7; v_call: TRBV7-2; cdr3_aa: CASSTSGAFFEQYF; cdr3_nt: TGTGCCAGCAGTACTAGCGGGGCCTTCTTTGAGCAGTACTTC
clone_size: NA; d_call: NA; j_call: TRBJ1-6; v_call: TRBV4-1; cdr3_aa: CASSQGVVFSPLHF; cdr3_nt: TGCGCCAGCAGCCAAGGAGTGGTTTTCTCACCCCTCCACTTT
clone_size: few; d_call: TRBD2; j_call: TRBJ2-3; v_call: TRBV10-3; cdr3_aa: CAIRKGLDTDTQYF; cdr3_nt: TGTGCCATCAGGAAAGGACTAGACACAGATACGCAGTATTTT
clone_size: once; d_call: TRBD1; j_call: TRBJ2-3; v_call: TRBV7-9; cdr3_aa: CASSLVWDRRSDTQYF; cdr3_nt: TGTGCCAGCAGCTTAGTATGGGACAGAAGATCAGATACGCAGTATTTT
clone_size: NA; d_call: TRBD1; j_call: TRBJ1-6; v_call: TRBV18; cdr3_aa: CASSPTTGGKDSPLHF; cdr3_nt: TGTGCCAGCTCACCAACAACAGGGGGCAAGGATTCACCCCTCCACTTT
clone_size: NA; d_call: NA; j_call: TRBJ2-2; v_call: TRBV28; cdr3_aa: CASRTGTWQANTGELFF; cdr3_nt: TGTGCCAGCAGAACCGGCACCTGGCAAGCGAACACCGGGGAGCTGTTTTTT
clone_size: few; d_call: TRBD2; j_call: TRBJ2-1; v_call: TRBV20-1; cdr3_aa: CSANPGRGGRREQFF; cdr3_nt: TGCAGTGCCAACCCTGGAAGGGGAGGGCGGCGTGAGCAGTTCTTC
clone_size: few; d_call: NA; j_call: TRBJ2-7; v_call: TRBV7-9; cdr3_aa: CASSLDPAADEQYF; cdr3_nt: TGTGCCAGCAGCCTTGACCCGGCGGCGGACGAGCAGTACTTC
clone_size: NA; d_call: NA; j_call: TRBJ2-2; v_call: TRBV7-9; cdr3_aa: CASRAGAANTGELFF; cdr3_nt: TGTGCCAGCAGGGCGGGGGCGGCGAACACCGGGGAGCTGTTTTTT
clone_size: NA; d_call: NA; j_call: TRBJ2-7; v_call: TRBV10-3; cdr3_aa: CAISSQGTYEQYF; cdr3_nt: TGTGCCATCAGTTCGCAGGGTACCTACGAGCAGTACTTC
clone_size: NA; d_call: NA; j_call: TRBJ2-1; v_call: TRBV6-1; cdr3_aa: CASSPWGGPSYNEQFF; cdr3_nt: TGTGCCAGCAGTCCTTGGGGGGGCCCGTCCTACAATGAGCAGTTCTTC
clone_size: few; d_call: NA; j_call: TRBJ2-2; v_call: TRBV4-3; cdr3_aa: CASSQDARGQVTGELFF; cdr3_nt: TGCGCCAGCAGCCAAGATGCCCGGGGCCAAGTCACCGGGGAGCTGTTTTTT
clone_size: NA; d_call: TRBD1; j_call: TRBJ2-7; v_call: TRBV10-3; cdr3_aa: CAISGQGTYEQYF; cdr3_nt: TGTGCCATCAGTGGACAGGGAACCTACGAGCAGTACTTC
clone_size: few; d_call: NA; j_call: TRBJ2-2; v_call: TRBV7-3; cdr3_aa: CASSPLGMTGELFF; cdr3_nt: TGTGCCAGCAGCCCACTAGGGATGACCGGGGAGCTGTTTTTT
clone_size: NA; d_call: TRBD1; j_call: TRBJ2-7; v_call: TRBV5-1; cdr3_aa: CASSPDLAGQGNYEQYF; cdr3_nt: TGCGCCAGCAGCCCGGACCTCGCGGGACAGGGAAACTACGAGCAGTACTTC
clone_size: NA; d_call: TRBD2; j_call: TRBJ2-3; v_call: TRBV11-1; cdr3_aa: CASSLVGLAGVRTDTQYF; cdr3_nt: TGTGCCAGCAGCTTAGTGGGGCTAGCGGGAGTTCGGACAGATACGCAGTATTTT
clone_size: NA; d_call: NA; j_call: TRBJ1-1; v_call: TRBV6-2/TRBV6-3; cdr3_aa: CASSSFGRFIDTEAFF; cdr3_nt: TGTGCCAGCAGTTCTTTCGGACGTTTTATTGACACTGAAGCTTTCTTT
clone_size: few; d_call: NA; j_call: TRBJ1-3; v_call: TRBV4-2; cdr3_aa: CASSQEGRPGNTIYF; cdr3_nt: TGTGCCAGCAGCCAAGAAGGGAGGCCAGGAAACACCATATATTTT
clone_size: many; d_call: NA; j_call: TRBJ2-1; v_call: TRBV20-1; cdr3_aa: CSARGGGEQFF; cdr3_nt: TGCAGTGCTAGAGGGGGGGGCGAGCAGTTCTTC
clone_size: few; d_call: NA; j_call: TRBJ2-1; v_call: TRBV9; cdr3_aa: CASSPPRGYSYNEQFF; cdr3_nt: TGTGCCAGCAGCCCCCCTAGGGGTTACTCCTACAATGAGCAGTTCTTC
clone_size: few; d_call: NA; j_call: TRBJ2-5; v_call: TRBV4-3; cdr3_aa: CASSQRQGREETQYF; cdr3_nt: TGCGCCAGCAGCCAGAGACAGGGGAGGGAGGAGACCCAGTACTTC
clone_size: few; d_call: NA; j_call: TRBJ2-7; v_call: TRBV7-9; cdr3_aa: CASSRLGAYEQYF; cdr3_nt: TGTGCCAGCAGCCGCCTCGGAGCCTACGAGCAGTACTTC
clone_size: NA; d_call: TRBD1; j_call: TRBJ2-1; v_call: TRBV6-5; cdr3_aa: CASSWGQGNNEQFF; cdr3_nt: TGTGCCAGCAGTTGGGGACAGGGGAACAATGAGCAGTTCTTC
clone_size: NA; d_call: NA; j_call: TRBJ2-3; v_call: TRBV18; cdr3_aa: CASSPVVASTDTQYF; cdr3_nt: TGTGCCAGCTCACCGGTCGTGGCTAGCACAGATACGCAGTATTTT
clone_size: few; d_call: TRBD1; j_call: TRBJ2-7; v_call: TRBV10-3; cdr3_aa: CAISGTGPHEQYF; cdr3_nt: TGTGCCATCAGTGGGACAGGGCCCCACGAGCAGTACTTC